The 2 T cell receptor beta chains below come from one sample, sequenced in a study of blood T cell repertoires in COVID-19. Assay: immunoSEQ multiplex PCR; the TCRdb copy retains only in-frame clones and omits some. This table holds 250,000 or so clones, 80% to 90% found once. Sample: peripheral blood. These receptors were collected from a man aged 30 to 45 with COVID-19, enrolled during active disease.

The rearrangement uses TRBV10-3 and TRBJ1-6; possible D gene TRBD1, 6 bases. V was shortened by 10 bases and J by 8 bases, with 18 bases between the two germline ends. Germline lookup yields CDR1 ENHRY and CDR2 SYGVKD. The CDR3 is 14 residues long. As DNA, the CDR3 is TGTGCCACGCACAAAGGGGGTGATGATTCACCCCTCCACTTT. Its translation: CATHKGGDDSPLHF.

The chain carries TRBV9 and TRBJ2-7; 7 bases align to TRBD1. V lost 3 bases, J lost 1 base, and 7 bases stayed unmatched. Germline V gives CDR1 SGDLS, CDR2 YYNGEE. The CDR3 runs to 15 residues. The CDR3 reads CASSGNRGWSYEQYF. In nucleotides, the CDR3 is TGTGCCAGCAGCGGTAACAGGGGATGGTCCTACGAGCAGTACTTC. The full variable domain, completed using reference TRBV9 and TRBJ2-7, is DSGVTQTPKHLITATGQRVTLRCSPRSGDLSVYWYQQSLDQGLQFLIQYYNGEERAKGNILERFSAQQFPDLHSELNLSSLELGDSALYFCASSGNRGWSYEQYFGPGTRLTVT.